Listed below are T cell receptor beta chains from one sample, sequenced in a study of Graves' ophthalmopathy and Graves' hyperthyroidism. One entry per CDR3 protein, called by TCRdb with MiXCR from the multiplex PCR reads. Counted here are about 700,000 distinct CDR3 sequences, roughly 40% occurring once; the ten biggest clones make up 35% to 55%. The sequenced material came from peripheral blood. The receptors here all came from an adult man with Graves' ophthalmopathy. CDR3s include the opening cysteine and the closing phenylalanine or tryptophan. The D gene is left open where the match is weak. The size entry is marked missing in some rows and otherwise reads once, few, many or a size class.

D: .
size: .
V: TRBV7-9
J: TRBJ1-6
DNA: TGTGCCAGTCAAAGTTATTATAATTCACCCCTCCACTTT
CDR3: CASQSYYNSPLHF

D: .
size: .
V: TRBV27
J: TRBJ2-7
DNA: TGTGCCAGCAGTTGGGGAAGGAGCTCCTACGAGCAGTACTTC
CDR3: CASSWGRSSYEQYF

D: .
size: few
V: TRBV20-1
J: TRBJ1-5
DNA: TGCAGTGCTGGTCGGGGGTTCGATCAGCCCCAGCATTTT
CDR3: CSAGRGFDQPQHF

D: .
size: many
V: TRBV7-9
J: TRBJ1-4
DNA: TGTGCCAGCAGCGCGGGGACGGATGTGAATGAAAAACTGTTTTTT
CDR3: CASSAGTDVNEKLFF

D: TRBD2
size: .
V: TRBV7-9
J: TRBJ2-7
DNA: TGTGCCAGCAGCTTAGGGGCGGCGGGAGAGGGCAAGCAGTACTTC
CDR3: CASSLGAAGEGKQYF

D: .
size: .
V: TRBV10-1
J: TRBJ1-6
DNA: TGCGCCAACAGGGAAGAGGGCTCACCCCTCCACTTT
CDR3: CANREEGSPLHF

D: .
size: .
V: TRBV9
J: TRBJ1-6
DNA: TGTGCCAGCAGCCTGGGGACCCATGAAAATTCACCCCTCCACTTT
CDR3: CASSLGTHENSPLHF

D: .
size: .
V: TRBV24-1
J: TRBJ1-5
DNA: TGTGCCACCAGTGATTTGGAGTTT
CDR3: CATSDLEF

D: TRBD1
size: .
V: TRBV10-3
J: TRBJ2-7
DNA: TGTGCCAGCAGGAGACAGGGGGGTTCCTACGAGCAGTACTTC
CDR3: CASRRQGGSYEQYF

D: TRBD1
size: many
V: TRBV12-3/TRBV12-4
J: TRBJ2-5
DNA: TGTGCCAGCAGGACGACAGGGGGCGTGGAGACCCAGTACTTC
CDR3: CASRTTGGVETQYF

D: .
size: many
V: TRBV7-3
J: TRBJ1-3
DNA: TGTGCCAGCAGCCCCACGAGCTCTGGAAACACCATATATTTT
CDR3: CASSPTSSGNTIYF

D: TRBD2
size: .
V: TRBV7-9
J: TRBJ2-2
DNA: TGTGCCAGCAGCTCTAGCGGGAGAGGGGAGCTGTTTTTT
CDR3: CASSSSGRGELFF

D: TRBD2
size: few
V: TRBV19
J: TRBJ2-5
DNA: TGTGCCAGTAGTACAGCGGGGGTGCCTGAAGAGACCCAGTACTTC
CDR3: CASSTAGVPEETQYF

D: .
size: few
V: TRBV9
J: TRBJ1-1
DNA: TGTGCCAGCAGCTATACAGGGATCACTGAAGCTTTCTTT
CDR3: CASSYTGITEAFF

D: .
size: many
V: TRBV29-1
J: TRBJ2-5
DNA: TGCAGCGTCCGGGGTCGGGAGACCCGACAAGAGACCCAGTACTTC
CDR3: CSVRGRETRQETQYF

D: .
size: many
V: TRBV10-3
J: TRBJ1-6
DNA: TGTGCCAGCAGCCAACGGGGTTCACCCCTCCACTTT
CDR3: CASSQRGSPLHF

D: .
size: many
V: TRBV15
J: TRBJ1-2
DNA: TGTGCCACCAGCTCCCGGGACGGGAACTATGGCTACACCTTC
CDR3: CATSSRDGNYGYTF

D: .
size: .
V: TRBV7-9
J: TRBJ2-2
DNA: TGTGCCAGCAGCTTAGAGCGGGCGACCGGGGAGCTGTTTTTT
CDR3: CASSLERATGELFF

D: TRBD1
size: once
V: TRBV9
J: TRBJ1-4
DNA: TGTGCCAGCAGCCCGTGGGGACAGTCAAATGAAAAACTGTTTTTT
CDR3: CASSPWGQSNEKLFF

D: .
size: .
V: TRBV20-1
J: TRBJ1-2
DNA: TGCAGTGCTAGGCTAACACTTAACTATGGCTACACCTTC
CDR3: CSARLTLNYGYTF

D: TRBD1
size: .
V: TRBV15
J: TRBJ1-1
DNA: TGTGCCACCAGCAAAGGGACAGGGAGAGGAGACGAAGCTTTCTTT
CDR3: CATSKGTGRGDEAFF

D: .
size: .
V: TRBV29-1
J: TRBJ1-4
DNA: TGCAGCGTTGGCCAGGGGCCTGAAAAACTGTTTTTT
CDR3: CSVGQGPEKLFF

D: .
size: .
V: TRBV20-1
J: TRBJ1-5
DNA: TGCAGTGCCACCAAAGTCACGGCCAATCAGCCCCAGCATTTT
CDR3: CSATKVTANQPQHF

D: .
size: many
V: TRBV29-1
J: TRBJ1-2
DNA: TGCAGCGTTGCGGGGACATCCCGCTACACCTTC
CDR3: CSVAGTSRYTF

D: TRBD1
size: .
V: TRBV15
J: TRBJ1-5
DNA: TGTGCCACCAGCAGAGTAGGGGACAGGGGGGGCCTTCAGCCCCAGCATTTT
CDR3: CATSRVGDRGGLQPQHF

D: TRBD2
size: many
V: TRBV11-2
J: TRBJ2-5
DNA: TGTGCCAGCACCCCCCAGCGGGAGGGCCGGGAGACCCAGTACTTC
CDR3: CASTPQREGRETQYF

D: .
size: few
V: TRBV2
J: TRBJ2-7
DNA: TGTGCCAGCAGCCGGTCCCGGGACATCCTCTCCTACGAGCAGTACTTC
CDR3: CASSRSRDILSYEQYF